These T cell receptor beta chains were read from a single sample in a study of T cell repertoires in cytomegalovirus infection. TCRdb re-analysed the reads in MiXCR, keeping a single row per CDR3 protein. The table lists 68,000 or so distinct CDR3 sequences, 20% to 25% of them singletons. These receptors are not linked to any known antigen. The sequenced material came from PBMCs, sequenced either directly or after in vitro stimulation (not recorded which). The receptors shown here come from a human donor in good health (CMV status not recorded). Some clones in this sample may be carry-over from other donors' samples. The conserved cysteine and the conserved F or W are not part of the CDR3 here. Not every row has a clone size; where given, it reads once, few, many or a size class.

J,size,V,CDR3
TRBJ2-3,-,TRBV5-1,ASSLGQDADTQY
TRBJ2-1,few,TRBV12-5,ASGLVLASGRNTYNEQF
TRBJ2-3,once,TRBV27,ASSLWLAASTDTQY
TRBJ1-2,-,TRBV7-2,ASSYRDRGYGYT
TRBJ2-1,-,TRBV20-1,SVRSGGSQF
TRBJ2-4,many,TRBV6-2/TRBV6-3,ASSYSEQSLNIQY
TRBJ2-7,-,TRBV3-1,ASSQGGSGLREQY
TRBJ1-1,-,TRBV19,ASSGSNTEAF
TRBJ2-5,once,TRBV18,ASSRGTSGKETQY
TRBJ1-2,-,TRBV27,ARKGQGPPSNYGYT
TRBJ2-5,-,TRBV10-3,ATSAGGYQETQY
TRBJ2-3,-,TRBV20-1,SAWAGEVDTQY
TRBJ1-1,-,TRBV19,ASSIWVNTEAF
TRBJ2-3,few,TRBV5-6,ASSLGSRVDTQY
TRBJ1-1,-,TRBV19,ASSTAETGLEAF
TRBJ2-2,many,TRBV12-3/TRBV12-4,ASSRMRDRQGRYTGELF
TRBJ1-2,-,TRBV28,ASSRDRGGYT
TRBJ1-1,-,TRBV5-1,ASSFLGGTEAF
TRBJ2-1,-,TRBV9,ASSVRPGRNEQF
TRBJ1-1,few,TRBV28,ASSPGSTGSTEAF
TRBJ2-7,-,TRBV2,ASSPGGPLPRKY
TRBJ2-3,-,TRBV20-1,SARSRDRGRTDTQY
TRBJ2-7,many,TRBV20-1,SARPITSGSVYEQY
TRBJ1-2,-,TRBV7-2,ASSIRTVNSYGYT
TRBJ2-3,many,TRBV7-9,ASSSGIAGGPTLGQTDTQY
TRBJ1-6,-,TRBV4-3,ASSQDSQGALSPLH
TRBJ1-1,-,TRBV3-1,ASSQVLGVLGTEAF
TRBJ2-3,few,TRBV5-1,ASSAGLAGVDTQY
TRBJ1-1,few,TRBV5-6,ASRGPFTEAF
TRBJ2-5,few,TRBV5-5,ASSRAVGGEARETQY
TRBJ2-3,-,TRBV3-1,ASSATFGDTQY
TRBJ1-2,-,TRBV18,ASSPDSVYGYT
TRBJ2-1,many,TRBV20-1,SARRDPGDEQF
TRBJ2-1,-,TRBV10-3,AISEPRTASYNEQF
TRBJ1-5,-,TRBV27,ASTARDGPQH
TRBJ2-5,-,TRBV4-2,ASSRAGKQETQY
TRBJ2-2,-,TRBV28,ASSRDRGRPGELF
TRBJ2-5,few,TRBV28,ASSSPVVETQY
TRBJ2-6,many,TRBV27,ASSLMGIQASGANVLT